A selection of T cell receptor beta chains follows, all from one sample in a study of shared clonotypes between healthy human individuals. Using immunoSEQ multiplex PCR, the repertoire was profiled, and TCRdb retains in-frame clones only, with some absent. The sample lists 490,000 or so clones, roughly 85% occurring once. Sequencing was performed on PBMCs. Receptor source: a woman aged 40 to 50 in good health. Some clones in this sample may be carry-over from other donors' samples. Each CDR3 is given with its conserved first and last residue. D genes are given only for firm matches. Only some rows state a clone size, as once, few, many or a class for expanded clones.

V gene: TRBV10-3; J gene: TRBJ2-1; clone size: NA; D gene: TRBD2; CDR3 DNA: TGTGCCATCACCGGGACTAGCGGGAGAAACCACAATGAGCAGTTCTTC; CDR3 protein: CAITGTSGRNHNEQFF
V gene: TRBV15; J gene: TRBJ2-3; clone size: few; D gene: TRBD1; CDR3 DNA: TGTGCCACCAGCAGAGAACAGGGGTTTGGCACAGATACGCAGTATTTT; CDR3 protein: CATSREQGFGTDTQYF
V gene: TRBV5-1; J gene: TRBJ2-7; clone size: NA; D gene: NA; CDR3 DNA: TGCGCCAGCAGCTTGGAAGGGGGGGCAGAGGGAGAGCAGTACTTC; CDR3 protein: CASSLEGGAEGEQYF
V gene: TRBV6-1; J gene: TRBJ2-3; clone size: many; D gene: TRBD2; CDR3 DNA: TGTGCCAGCAGTGGACTAGCGGGAGCAGATACGCAGTATTTT; CDR3 protein: CASSGLAGADTQYF
V gene: TRBV14; J gene: TRBJ2-1; clone size: NA; D gene: TRBD2; CDR3 DNA: TGTGCCAGCAGCCTTTTAGGTAGCGGGAGAAGGGATAATGAGCAGTTCTTC; CDR3 protein: CASSLLGSGRRDNEQFF
V gene: TRBV6-4; J gene: TRBJ2-3; clone size: NA; D gene: NA; CDR3 DNA: TGTGCCAGCAGTGACTCGGGTACCACCAGCACAGATACGCAGTATTTT; CDR3 protein: CASSDSGTTSTDTQYF
V gene: TRBV19; J gene: TRBJ2-7; clone size: NA; D gene: NA; CDR3 DNA: TGTGCCAGTAGTATGGCGGTTTCCTACGAGCAGTACTTC; CDR3 protein: CASSMAVSYEQYF
V gene: TRBV5-8; J gene: TRBJ1-2; clone size: NA; D gene: NA; CDR3 DNA: TGTGCCAGCAGCTTTGCAGGAATCTATGGCTACACCTTC; CDR3 protein: CASSFAGIYGYTF
V gene: TRBV6-4; J gene: TRBJ2-1; clone size: NA; D gene: NA; CDR3 DNA: TGTGCCAGCAGCCCTCAGAGAGCGGCTTTCTACAATGAGCAGTTCTTC; CDR3 protein: CASSPQRAAFYNEQFF
V gene: TRBV4-1; J gene: TRBJ2-1; clone size: few; D gene: TRBD2; CDR3 DNA: TGCGCCAGCAGCCAAGATAAGGGCAGACTAGCGGGGGGCTATGAGCAGTTCTTC; CDR3 protein: CASSQDKGRLAGGYEQFF
V gene: TRBV30; J gene: TRBJ2-6; clone size: NA; D gene: TRBD1; CDR3 DNA: TGTGCCTGGAGTCTAGGGGGCATCTCTGGGGCCAACGTCCTGACTTTC; CDR3 protein: CAWSLGGISGANVLTF
V gene: TRBV6-1; J gene: TRBJ2-7; clone size: NA; D gene: TRBD1; CDR3 DNA: TGTGCCAGCAGTGTTAGGACAGGGGGGGACTACGAGCAGTACTTC; CDR3 protein: CASSVRTGGDYEQYF
V gene: TRBV2; J gene: TRBJ1-1; clone size: NA; D gene: NA; CDR3 DNA: TGTGCCAGCAGCCGGGACCTGAACACTGAAGCTTTCTTT; CDR3 protein: CASSRDLNTEAFF
V gene: TRBV6-5; J gene: TRBJ2-1; clone size: NA; D gene: NA; CDR3 DNA: TGTGCCAGCAGTCCATACAATGAGCAGTTCTTC; CDR3 protein: CASSPYNEQFF
V gene: TRBV10-3; J gene: TRBJ2-7; clone size: once; D gene: NA; CDR3 DNA: TGTGCCATCGCTCAGGGCGGCTACTACGAGCAGTACTTC; CDR3 protein: CAIAQGGYYEQYF
V gene: TRBV19; J gene: TRBJ2-5; clone size: NA; D gene: TRBD1; CDR3 DNA: TGTGCCAGTAGGGAAACAGGGGTGGGCCAAGAGACCCAGTACTTC; CDR3 protein: CASRETGVGQETQYF
V gene: TRBV30; J gene: TRBJ1-1; clone size: NA; D gene: NA; CDR3 DNA: TGTGCCTGGAGTCCGGCCCCGCGGGAGGCTTTCTTT; CDR3 protein: CAWSPAPREAFF
V gene: TRBV7-2; J gene: TRBJ2-7; clone size: NA; D gene: TRBD2; CDR3 DNA: TGTGCCAGCAGCTTAGTCGCGGGAGGGTCCTACGAGCAGTACTTC; CDR3 protein: CASSLVAGGSYEQYF
V gene: TRBV5-1; J gene: TRBJ2-7; clone size: NA; D gene: NA; CDR3 DNA: TGCGCCAGCAGCCCGGGACACGGGTCCTACGAGCAGTACTTC; CDR3 protein: CASSPGHGSYEQYF
V gene: TRBV5-1; J gene: TRBJ2-7; clone size: once; D gene: TRBD1; CDR3 DNA: TGCGCCAGCAGCTCTGGGACAGATCGCTACGAGCAGTACTTC; CDR3 protein: CASSSGTDRYEQYF
V gene: TRBV27; J gene: TRBJ2-7; clone size: NA; D gene: NA; CDR3 DNA: TGTGCCAGCAGTTCCGCAGGGCTCTACGAGCAGTACTTC; CDR3 protein: CASSSAGLYEQYF